One sample yielded the 21 T cell receptor beta chains listed below, sequenced in a study of blood T cell repertoires in COVID-19. Repertoires were generated with immunoSEQ multiplex PCR, while TCRdb's copy carries only in-frame clones and drops some. Of 200,000 or so clones listed, 82% are singletons. The specimen sequenced was peripheral blood. The receptors were gathered from a woman in her twenties or thirties with acute or convalescent COVID-19.

The chain links TRBV5-1 to TRBJ2-7; 10 bases match TRBD1. The CDR3 covers 14 residues. The V gene end was trimmed by 3 bases and the J gene end by 2 bases; junction bases not matched to a gene: 2. Looked up from germline, CDR1 is SGHRS and CDR2 is YFSETQ. The DNA of the CDR3 is TGCGCCAGCAGCTCCGGGACAGGGGCCTACGAGCAGTACTTC. Protein sequence: CASSSGTGAYEQYF.

This CDR3 reads CASSLDLSLRSGNTIYF. The CDR3 DNA is TGTGCCAGCAGCTTAGATTTGAGCTTAAGATCTGGAAACACCATATATTTT. The J gene is TRBJ1-3, the V gene TRBV7-9, with unresolved D. The V end lost 1 base, the J end lost 1 base, and 14 bases lay between the germline ends. The CDR3 is 17 residues long. CDR1 is SEHNR, CDR2 FQNEAQ, per germline (reference sequence). Looking up the rest from reference TRBV7-9 and TRBJ1-3 gives the full variable domain: DTGVSQNPRHKITKRGQNVTFRCDPISEHNRLYWYRQTLGQGPEFLTYFQNEAQLEKSRLLSDRFSAERPKGSFSTLEIQRTEQGDSAMYLCASSLDLSLRSGNTIYFGEGSWLTVV.

The chain couples TRBV29-1 to TRBJ2-1; D possibly corresponds to TRBD2 (5 bases). The V gene's germline CDR1 is SQVTM and CDR2 ANQGSEA. The V end was cut by 4 bases, the J end by 4 bases, with 17 bases between. This CDR3 has 15 residues. The CDR3, as DNA: TGCAGCGTTGGCTCGTACCAGGAGGCTTACAATGAGCAGTTCTTC. Its protein product is CSVGSYQEAYNEQFF.

The V gene is TRBV27, the J gene TRBJ2-7; D might be TRBD1 (6 bases). The germline V and J ends were trimmed by 3 bases and 4 bases, with 10 bases remaining between them. Germline V gene data show CDR1 as MNHEY and CDR2 as SMNVEV (reference sequence). The CDR3 sequence is 13 residues long. CDR3 amino acids: CASSFGTTYEQYF. DNA for the CDR3: TGTGCCAGCAGTTTCGGGACAACGTACGAGCAGTACTTC.

J is TRBJ2-5 and V is TRBV7-2, with 11 bases fitting TRBD2. CDR1 is SGHTA, CDR2 FQGNSA, per germline. This CDR3 has 15 residues. The V and J ends lost 5 bases and 4 bases, in that order; junction bases with no gene match: 6. The CDR3 here is CASSPRGTSGETQYF. As DNA, the CDR3 is TGTGCCAGCAGCCCACGGGGGACTAGCGGAGAGACCCAGTACTTC.

This chain uses TRBV5-1 with TRBJ2-6; TRBD2 agrees at 16 bases. The length of the CDR3 is 19 residues. The ends lost 5 bases at V and 3 bases at J; junction bases unmatched: 8. From germline, CDR1 is SGHRS and CDR2 YFSETQ. The CDR3 DNA sequence: TGCGCCAGCAGGTTCGGGACTAGCGGGGGGGCCGGTGGGGCCAACGTCCTGACTTTC. It is translated as CASRFGTSGGAGGANVLTF.

Notes on this clone: One end of the junction does not line up with germline, which may come from a read error. The chain has TRBV5-5 and TRBJ2-3; 12 bases align to TRBD2. The CDR3 spans 15 residues. The germline V gene encodes CDR1 SGHKS and CDR2 YYEKEE (reference sequence). Written as DNA, the CDR3 is TGTGCCAGCAGCTCGACTAGCGGGAGCACATATACGCAGTATTTT. This sequence encodes CASSSTSGSTYTQYF. The whole variable domain, filled in from reference TRBV5-5 and TRBJ2-3, reads DAGVTQSPTHLIKTRGQQVTLRCSPISGHKSVSWYQQVLGQGPQFIFQYYEKEERGRGNFPDRFSARQFPNYSSELNVNALLLGDSALYLCASSSTSGSTYTQYFGPGTRLTVL.

The rearrangement uses TRBV9 and TRBJ1-3; D may be TRBD1 (5 bases). CDR1 and CDR2 from the germline V gene are SGDLS and YYNGEE. The CDR3 covers 16 residues. The V end was cut by 4 bases, the J end by 3 bases, with 17 bases between. CDR3 sequence reads: CASSPGGGARGNTIYF. CDR3 in DNA: TGTGCCAGCAGCCCCGGAGGAGGGGCGCGTGGAAACACCATATATTTT.

The rearrangement joins TRBV11-1 to TRBJ2-7; D perhaps matches TRBD2 (5 bases). This CDR3 is built from 13 residues. The germline V gene has CDR1 SGHAT and CDR2 FQDESV (reference sequence). Trimming left V 1 base short and J 5 bases short, with 9 bases between. The DNA of the CDR3 is TGTGCCAGCAGCTTAGGAGTGAGGGACGAGCAGTACTTC. Translation: CASSLGVRDEQYF.

The chain recombines TRBV5-6 with TRBJ1-1, with no clear D. Germline loops: CDR1 SGHDT, CDR2 YYEEEE. V lost 0 bases and J 4 bases, leaving 10 bases between the germline ends. CDR3 size: 14 residues. The CDR3: CASSLVSESTEAFF. In DNA, the CDR3 is TGTGCCAGCAGCTTGGTTTCCGAGTCCACTGAAGCTTTCTTT.

V and J are TRBV28 and TRBJ2-7; D is possibly TRBD2 (6 bases). Trimming pared 3 bases from V and 1 base from J, leaving 10 bases between. CDR3 length: 14 amino acids. Germline V gene data show CDR1 as MDHEN and CDR2 as SYDVKM. CDR3 bases: TGTGCCAGCAGTTTCTCGGGAGAATCCTACGAGCAGTACTTC. Translated: CASSFSGESYEQYF. Looking up the rest from reference TRBV28 and TRBJ2-7 gives the full variable domain: DVKVTQSSRYLVKRTGEKVFLECVQDMDHENMFWYRQDPGLGLRLIYFSYDVKMKEKGDIPEGYSVSREKKERFSLILESASTNQTSMYLCASSFSGESYEQYFGPGTRLTVT.

In its sample, this clone was seen a few times. The CDR3 protein is CASSLERGSSTGELFF. CDR3 coding DNA: TGTGCCAGCAGCTTAGAGAGAGGGAGCAGTACCGGGGAGCTGTTTTTT. The chain is built from TRBV7-9 and TRBJ2-2, with TRBD2 as a possible D gene (5 bases). V gave up 1 base and J gave up 5 bases, with 14 bases separating them. CDR1 and CDR2 from the germline V gene are SEHNR and FQNEAQ (reference sequence). This CDR3 has 16 residues.

The table lists this clone with a few counts. The chain uses TRBV2 and TRBJ1-1; D gene unclear. This CDR3 region has 16 residues. Between the trimmed V and J ends, which lost 6 bases and 2 bases, there was a span of 19 bases. In germline, CDR1 is SNHLY, CDR2 FYNNEI. CDR3 bases: TGTGCCAGCAGGAGGGTGGCAGGCGGTAAAAACACTGAAGCTTTCTTT. It codes for CASRRVAGGKNTEAFF.

This sequence joins TRBV19 and TRBJ2-7, with D perhaps TRBD2 (5 bases). The germline V gene has CDR1 LNHDA and CDR2 SQIVND (reference sequence). V lost 2 bases, J lost 0 bases, and 11 bases lay in between. This CDR3 is 15 amino acids long. In nucleotides, the CDR3 is TGTGCCAGTAGTATAACCCTAGCCAGCTCCTACGAGCAGTACTTC. Translating it yields CASSITLASSYEQYF.

This chain joins TRBV6-1 and TRBJ2-7; D is uncertain. The ends were cut back, 3 bases at V and 3 bases at J, with 9 bases in the middle. The V gene's germline CDR1 is MNHNS and CDR2 SASEGT. The CDR3 runs 13 residues. The CDR3 DNA sequence: TGTGCCAGCAGTGACCTTTCTTTCTACGAGCAGTACTTC. This gives the protein CASSDLSFYEQYF.

This clone appeared a single time. V is TRBV6-5 and J is TRBJ2-1; the match to TRBD2 covers 7 bases. The CDR3 sequence is 16 residues long. Germline CDR1 MNHEY, CDR2 SVGAGI. Unmatched junction bases numbered 17, after V lost 3 bases and J lost 12 bases. This CDR3 reads CASSYLAAGTRYGQFF. CDR3 coding DNA: TGTGCCAGCAGTTATCTCGCAGCGGGAACGCGATACGGGCAGTTCTTC.

V usage is TRBV10-3 and J usage is TRBJ2-3, with 10 positions matching TRBD2. The CDR3 sequence is 17 residues long. The germline gives CDR1 ENHRY, CDR2 SYGVKD. V lost 6 bases and J lost 4; bases outside the gene matches: 13. The chain's CDR3 is CAIRRYRLAGVPDTQYF. The DNA of the CDR3 is TGTGCCATCAGAAGATATCGCCTAGCGGGAGTCCCAGATACGCAGTATTTT.

The chain combines TRBV28 with TRBJ1-2; 7 bases are a match to TRBD1. V trimming: 5 bases; J trimming: 7 bases; junction bases outside the gene matches: 7. The length of the CDR3 is 13 residues. Germline V gene lookup returns CDR1 MDHEN and CDR2 SYDVKM. In DNA, the CDR3 is TGTGCCAGCAGTACTCGACAGGGAACTGGCTACACCTTC. It encodes CASSTRQGTGYTF.

This clone was seen just once. This chain links TRBV28 with TRBJ2-5; 8 nucleotides align to TRBD2. The V gene end was trimmed by 4 bases and the J gene end by 4 bases; junction bases not matched to a gene: 8. From germline, CDR1 is MDHEN and CDR2 SYDVKM. The CDR3 length is 15 residues. The CDR3 DNA is TGTGCCAGCAGTTCCTCGGGGGGGGCTGGAGAGACCCAGTACTTC. It is translated as CASSSSGGAGETQYF.

The chain carries TRBV7-8 and TRBJ2-5; TRBD1 matches 7 bases. J lost 1 base, V lost 5 bases, and 4 bases had no gene match. This CDR3 contains 14 residues. Germline values: CDR1 SGHVS, CDR2 FQNEAQ. CDR3 DNA: TGTGCCAGCAGCCCACAGGGGCCCCAAGAGACCCAGTACTTC. It is translated as CASSPQGPQETQYF.

The rearrangement joins TRBV9 to TRBJ2-7, with TRBD2 matching 11 bases. V trimming: 4 bases; J trimming: 2 bases; junction bases outside the gene matches: 8. Germline CDR1 and CDR2: SGDLS and YYNGEE. The CDR3 runs 16 residues. The DNA of the CDR3 is TGTGCCAGCAGCTCCCGGCTAGCGGGAGGCACCTACGAGCAGTACTTC. This translates into CASSSRLAGGTYEQYF.